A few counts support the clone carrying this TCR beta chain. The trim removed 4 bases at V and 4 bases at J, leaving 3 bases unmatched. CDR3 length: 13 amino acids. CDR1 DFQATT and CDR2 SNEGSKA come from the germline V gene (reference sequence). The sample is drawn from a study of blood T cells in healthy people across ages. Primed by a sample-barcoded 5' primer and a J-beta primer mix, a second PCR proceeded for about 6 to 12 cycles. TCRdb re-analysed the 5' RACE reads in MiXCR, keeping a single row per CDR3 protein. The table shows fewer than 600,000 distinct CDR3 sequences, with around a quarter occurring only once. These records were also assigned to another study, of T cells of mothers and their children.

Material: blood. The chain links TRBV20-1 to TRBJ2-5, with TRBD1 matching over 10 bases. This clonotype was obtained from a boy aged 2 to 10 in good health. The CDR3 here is CSAKTGGLETQYF. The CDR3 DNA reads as TGCAGTGCTAAGACAGGGGGCTTAGAGACCCAGTACTTC.